This T cell receptor (beta chain) was found in a study of blood T cell repertoires in COVID-19 (dated by TCRdb to 2019 to 2021). For context, the study as a whole: Collaborator samples came from the United States, Italy and Spain and covered acute and convalescent phases of COVID-19. Deeply sampled blood TCRbeta repertoires from subjects exposed to, actively infected with, or recovered from COVID-19 were included in the dataset. A freely available public database, intended as a resource for researchers studying the immune response to SARS-CoV-2, is where the repertoires were released. HLA class I and class II types, where available, came from metadata supplied by the sample provider rather than from assay-based typing. Samples came from the ongoing ImmuneRACE study (first 160 participants) plus 1,254 subjects from 6 global collaborators. The prospective study material was composed of cDNA or gDNA derived from T cells, B-cell-depleted T cells, or PBMCs. Sample metadata almost always included a de-identified subject ID, COVID-19 status, age in years and sex.

At one collaborating source in Seattle, patients were enrolled during active infection and were followed longitudinally through the course of disease. Whole blood was collected in K2EDTA tubes by collaborating institutions according to the institutions' own protocols. Collaborator samples were shipped for TCRbeta analysis as frozen whole blood, isolated PBMCs, or DNA extracted from either sample type. At the junction V is shortened by 5 bases and J by 4 bases, with 8 bases in between. The CDR3 covers 12 residues, taking in both the cysteine and the phenylalanine. The only DNA kept is the CDR3, 36 bases in frame from the first base. Sequences MNHNY (CDR1) and SVGAGI (CDR2) are obtained from the germline V gene (reference sequence). On this clone itself: Its specific antigen is unknown. No quality values exist for individual bases; no much larger clone is one base distant.

General conclusions and limits of the study: The amount of clinical and demographic metadata varied by source and participant and was provided uncurated.

TCRbeta CDR3 regions were amplified from genomic DNA using the immunoSEQ Assay, a bias-controlled multiplex PCR. In the source study's methods: Nucleated cell counts per sample were estimated from amplification of reference gene primers within the assay. To quantify the absolute abundance of each unique TCRbeta CDR3 rearrangement, sequence reads were collapsed and filtered. Productive Simpson clonality was computed per sample as the square root of Simpson's diversity index over productive rearrangements. TCRdb mirrors the immuneACCESS table, restricted to in-frame sequences. Some clones are absent from its copies; in checked studies, under half trace to an unresolved V gene, and the reason for the others is unknown. Clone size and V and J calls were adopted from that table, with D and trimming inferred from the DNA. The sample has around 310,000 clones on record, over 75% of them singletons. Of the sample, more than 6% is held by the ten largest clones.

The sequenced material came from peripheral blood. The chain links TRBV6-6 with TRBJ2-5, and perhaps TRBD2 as D gene, on 7 matching bases. This sequence was found in a woman aged 25 to 45 with COVID-19, enrolled during active disease. The CDR3 region reads CASSRGGETQYF. The sequenced DNA: TGTGCCAGCAGTAGGGGGGGAGAGACCCAGTACTTC.